The present entry profiles one TCR beta chain with its context. No antigen is known for it. This sample was taken from a study of T cell responses to AZD1222 COVID-19 vaccine. TCRdb's copy holds only in-frame clones and misses some; the assay was immunoSEQ multiplex PCR. The sample holds around 130,000 clones; 75% to 95% are singletons and the top ten take about 1.9%. The CDR3 has 16 amino acids. The ends were cut back, 3 bases at V and 0 bases at J, with 12 bases in the middle. Looked up from germline, CDR1 is SGHAT and CDR2 is FQNNGV. Study-level results: Spike-wide coverage was observed for vaccine-associated CD4 TCRs, with dominant responses at 160-218 and 743-854.

The TCR sequence derives from an adult who received the AZD1222 COVID-19 vaccine. The gene calls are TRBV11-2 and TRBJ1-3; no clear D gene. The sequencing used peripheral blood, collected 28 days after the second AZD1222 dose. As DNA, the CDR3 is TGTGCCAGCAGCTTGTTATTCGGCGACTCTGGAAACACCATATATTTT. Amino acid sequence: CASSLLFGDSGNTIYF.